A selection of T cell receptor beta chains follows, all from one sample in a study of patients and donors after allogeneic stem cell transplantation. TCRdb itself ran the RT-PCR reads through MiXCR, one entry per CDR3 protein. Among about 960,000 distinct CDR3 sequences listed, about a sixth were seen once. The specimen sequenced was blood, either unsorted or a sorted T cell fraction (not recorded which). The receptors shown here come from a human donor who was either an allogeneic HSCT recipient or a stem cell or donor lymphocyte infusion donor (not recorded which). It is not recorded whose cells these are; they may come from a transplant donor. Each CDR3 is given with its conserved first and last residue. A D gene is named only where the DNA matches it firmly. Size is omitted from some rows. Given values are once, few, many or a class for expanded clones.

clone size	V gene	J gene	D gene	CDR3 protein	CDR3 DNA
few	TRBV12-3/TRBV12-4	TRBJ2-1	TRBD2	CASSPRGTSGRAPYNEQFF	TGTGCCAGCAGCCCGAGGGGGACTAGCGGGAGGGCCCCCTACAATGAGCAGTTCTTC
few	TRBV20-1	TRBJ1-3	-	CSARVGGSGNTIYF	TGCAGTGCTAGAGTCGGAGGCTCTGGAAACACCATATATTTT
few	TRBV6-1	TRBJ1-6	-	CASRAAGKESPLHF	TGTGCCAGCAGGGCTGCCGGGAAAGAGTCACCCCTCCACTTT
-	TRBV25-1	TRBJ2-5	-	CASSNGRETQYF	TGTGCCAGCAGTAACGGTAGAGAGACCCAGTACTTC
-	TRBV28	TRBJ1-2	-	CASSPSPGEVYGYTF	TGTGCCAGCAGTCCCAGCCCGGGGGAGGTATATGGCTACACCTTC
-	TRBV12-5	TRBJ1-2	TRBD1	CASGSPLGTGGGYTF	TGTGCTAGTGGTTCACCCCTCGGGACAGGGGGCGGCTACACCTTC
few	TRBV30	TRBJ2-1	TRBD2	CAWELAGAYNEQFF	TGTGCCTGGGAGCTAGCGGGAGCCTACAATGAGCAGTTCTTC
many	TRBV29-1	TRBJ2-5	TRBD1	CSVDPGQGGTQYF	TGCAGCGTTGATCCGGGACAGGGAGGGACCCAGTACTTC
-	TRBV4-1	TRBJ2-5	-	CASSPLMGLRRSETQYF	TGCGCCAGCAGCCCCCTTATGGGACTGCGGCGTTCTGAGACCCAGTACTTC
-	TRBV5-1	TRBJ2-5	-	CASSERGQETQYF	TGTGCCAGCAGTGAAAGGGGCCAAGAGACCCAGTACTTC
many	TRBV5-1	TRBJ2-3	-	CASSPSSGRTDTQYF	TGCGCCAGCAGCCCTTCGTCGGGTAGGACAGATACGCAGTATTTT
-	TRBV20-1	TRBJ1-2	TRBD1	CSARAGQGRGYTF	TGCAGTGCTAGGGCCGGACAGGGCCGGGGCTACACCTTC
-	TRBV20-1	TRBJ2-7	TRBD1	CSARGDSYSYEQYF	TGCAGTGCTAGGGGGGACAGCTATTCCTACGAGCAGTACTTC
few	TRBV7-2	TRBJ2-3	TRBD2	CASSSGLAGVADTQYF	TGTGCCAGCAGCTCCGGACTAGCGGGAGTTGCAGATACGCAGTATTTT
-	TRBV6-8	TRBJ1-1	TRBD1	CASSYNGQGVEAFF	TGTGCCAGCAGTTACAACGGACAGGGGGTTGAAGCTTTCTTT
-	TRBV10-3	TRBJ2-5	TRBD1	CAISGKTGNQETQYF	TGTGCCATCAGTGGCAAGACAGGGAATCAAGAGACCCAGTACTTC
-	TRBV5-1	TRBJ2-7	TRBD1	CASSPRGQESSYEQYF	TGCGCCAGCAGCCCCCGGGGACAGGAGAGCTCCTACGAGCAGTACTTC
few	TRBV3-1	TRBJ2-7	-	CASSHTGPGEQYF	TGTGCCAGCAGCCATACGGGACCCGGCGAGCAGTACTTC
few	TRBV6-1	TRBJ2-7	TRBD1	CASSRGQGPYEQYF	TGTGCCAGCAGTCGAGGACAGGGTCCGTACGAGCAGTACTTC
few	TRBV11-3	TRBJ2-1	TRBD2	CASSFRLAGLYNEQFF	TGTGCCAGCAGCTTTCGACTAGCGGGTCTTTACAATGAGCAGTTCTTC
once	TRBV27	TRBJ1-2	-	CASSLQGSLGGYTF	TGTGCCAGCAGTTTACAGGGTTCTCTAGGGGGCTACACCTTC
-	TRBV3-1	TRBJ2-2	-	CASSQYRPNTGELFF	TGTGCCAGCAGCCAGTATAGGCCGAACACCGGGGAGCTGTTTTTT
-	TRBV7-6	TRBJ1-2	TRBD1	CASSLDRGGANYGYTF	TGTGCCAGCAGCTTAGACAGGGGGGGAGCTAACTATGGCTACACCTTC
-	TRBV11-1	TRBJ2-3	TRBD1	CASSFPGTARYF	TGTGCCAGCAGCTTTCCCGGGACAGCTCGGTATTTT
few	TRBV5-1	TRBJ2-1	TRBD2	CASSPREGKGGEQFF	TGCGCCAGCAGCCCCCGGGAGGGTAAGGGGGGTGAGCAGTTCTTC
-	TRBV6-1	TRBJ1-5	-	CASREGGLRQPQHF	TGTGCCAGCAGGGAAGGGGGGTTGAGGCAGCCCCAGCATTTT
many	TRBV12-3/TRBV12-4	TRBJ2-1	-	CASTDSSYNEQFF	TGTGCCAGCACGGACAGTTCCTACAATGAGCAGTTCTTC
many	TRBV12-3/TRBV12-4	TRBJ2-5	-	CASSLPGTEETQYF	TGTGCCAGCAGTTTGCCGGGAACGGAAGAGACCCAGTACTTC
-	TRBV2	TRBJ2-7	-	CASSASPRAEQYF	TGTGCCAGCAGTGCAAGTCCTAGAGCCGAGCAGTACTTC
few	TRBV6-2/TRBV6-3	TRBJ2-7	-	CASSRGTADYEQYF	TGTGCCAGCAGCCGGGGGACCGCCGACTACGAGCAGTACTTC
few	TRBV4-2	TRBJ2-7	TRBD2	CASSQDPTSGRLHEQYF	TGTGCCAGCAGCCAAGATCCGACTAGCGGGAGACTCCACGAGCAGTACTTC
many	TRBV12-3/TRBV12-4	TRBJ1-1	TRBD1	CASSLADRGGTEAFF	TGTGCCAGCAGTTTGGCGGACAGGGGTGGAACTGAAGCTTTCTTT